The text below deals with one T cell receptor beta chain. Antigen specificity is unknown. The use of a sample-barcoded 5' primer and a J-beta primer mix characterized a second PCR of about 6 to 11 cycles. MiXCR was run by TCRdb on the 5' RACE reads, yielding one entry per CDR3 protein. The sample contains about 1.4 million distinct CDR3 sequences, around 59% of which appear only once. Germline lookup yields CDR1 DFQATT and CDR2 SNEGSKA (reference sequence). This CDR3 is built from 16 residues. The ends were cut back, 3 bases at V and 1 base at J, with 13 bases in the middle. The source of the sample is a study of blood T cells in healthy people across ages. About the study: About one barcoded beta molecule was captured per two T cells (by template switching).

General study points: Across the age range, TCR beta diversity per million T cells fell in a roughly linear way.

The V and J genes are TRBV20-1 and TRBJ2-6, with D possibly called TRBD1 or TRBD2 (5 bases each). The clonotype comes from a man aged 18-30 years in good health. Sequencing input: blood. Here the CDR3 reads CSARVGEISGANVLTF. CDR3 nucleotides: TGCAGTGCTAGGGTGGGGGAGATTTCTGGGGCCAACGTCCTGACTTTC.